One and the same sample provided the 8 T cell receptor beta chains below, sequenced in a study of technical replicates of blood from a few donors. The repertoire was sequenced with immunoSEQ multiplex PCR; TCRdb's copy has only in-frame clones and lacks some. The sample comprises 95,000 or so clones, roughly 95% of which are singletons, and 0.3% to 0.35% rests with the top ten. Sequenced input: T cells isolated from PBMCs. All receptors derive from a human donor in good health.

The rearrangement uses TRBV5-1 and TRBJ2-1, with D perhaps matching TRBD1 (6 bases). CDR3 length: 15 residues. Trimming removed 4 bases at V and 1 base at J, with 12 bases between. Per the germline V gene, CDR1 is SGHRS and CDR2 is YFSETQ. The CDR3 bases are TGCGCCAGCAGCCTGAGGACAGTATCCTACAATGAGCAGTTCTTC. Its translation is CASSLRTVSYNEQFF.

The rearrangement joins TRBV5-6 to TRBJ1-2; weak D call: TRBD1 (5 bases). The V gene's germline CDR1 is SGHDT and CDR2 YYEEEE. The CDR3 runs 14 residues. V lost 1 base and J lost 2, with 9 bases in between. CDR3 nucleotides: TGTGCCAGCAGCTTGCTCTCAGGGAACTATGGCTACACCTTC. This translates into CASSLLSGNYGYTF.

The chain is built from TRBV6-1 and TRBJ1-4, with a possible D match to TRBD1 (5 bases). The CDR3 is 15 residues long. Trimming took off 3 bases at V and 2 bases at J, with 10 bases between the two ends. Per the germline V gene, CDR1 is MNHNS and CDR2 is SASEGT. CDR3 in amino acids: CASSDPGSTNEKLFF. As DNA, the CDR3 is TGTGCCAGCAGTGATCCAGGGTCGACTAATGAAAAACTGTTTTTT.

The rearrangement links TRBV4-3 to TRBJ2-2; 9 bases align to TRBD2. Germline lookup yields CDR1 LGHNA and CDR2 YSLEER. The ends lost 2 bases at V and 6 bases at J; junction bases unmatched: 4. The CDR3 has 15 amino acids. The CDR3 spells CASSQIAGVAGELFF. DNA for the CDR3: TGCGCCAGCAGCCAAATAGCGGGAGTGGCCGGGGAGCTGTTTTTT.

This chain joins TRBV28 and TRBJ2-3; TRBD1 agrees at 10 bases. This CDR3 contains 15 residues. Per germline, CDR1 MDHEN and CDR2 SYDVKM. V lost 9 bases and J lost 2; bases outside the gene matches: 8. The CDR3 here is CASEPGTGVTDTQYF. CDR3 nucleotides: TGTGCCAGTGAACCCGGGACAGGGGTCACAGATACGCAGTATTTT.

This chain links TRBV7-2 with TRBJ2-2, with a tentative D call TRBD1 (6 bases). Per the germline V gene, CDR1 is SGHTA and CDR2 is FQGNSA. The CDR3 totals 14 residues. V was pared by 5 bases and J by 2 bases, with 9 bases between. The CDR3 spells CASSPGVNTGELFF. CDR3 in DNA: TGTGCCAGCAGCCCAGGGGTTAACACCGGGGAGCTGTTTTTT.

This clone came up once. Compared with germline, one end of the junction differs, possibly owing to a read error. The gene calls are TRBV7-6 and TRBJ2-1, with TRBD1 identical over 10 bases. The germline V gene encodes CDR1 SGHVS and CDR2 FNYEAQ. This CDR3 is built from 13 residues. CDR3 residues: CASSPTPGTGAIF. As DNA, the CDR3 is TGTGCCAGCAGCCCTACTCCCGGGACAGGGGCGATCTTC.

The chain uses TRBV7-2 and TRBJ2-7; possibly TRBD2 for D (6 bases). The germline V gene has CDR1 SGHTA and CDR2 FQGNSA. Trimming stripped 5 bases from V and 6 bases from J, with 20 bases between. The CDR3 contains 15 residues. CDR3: CASSTTSMAYLEQYF. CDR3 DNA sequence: TGTGCCAGCAGCACGACTAGTATGGCCTACCTCGAGCAGTACTTC.